This T cell receptor (beta chain) was sequenced during a study of siplizumab effects on memory and regulatory T cells. Overall study results and limits: Naive or memory phenotype was unassignable for roughly 75-97% of proliferating CD4+ or CD8+ clones.

The CDR3 loop spans 18 amino acids. Germline V gene data show CDR1 as LNHDA and CDR2 as SQIVND (reference sequence). Trimming removed 6 bases from V and 0 bases from J, with 18 bases in between. TCRdb's copy holds only in-frame clones and misses some; the assay was immunoSEQ multiplex PCR. The sample records under 100,000 clones, roughly 86% being singletons. About this clone: Its antigen is still unknown.

This chain connects TRBV19 to TRBJ1-6; D might be TRBD1 (5 bases). This TCR was recovered from a human donor in good health. What was sequenced was Tregs sorted from blood. CDR3 region: CASRRRAEGSSYNSPLHF. Written as DNA, the CDR3 is TGTGCCAGTAGGCGGCGGGCAGAGGGGAGCTCCTATAATTCACCCCTCCACTTT.